The 30 T cell receptor beta chains presented below share a single source sample, sequenced in a study of PD-L1 blockade in urothelial cancer. Produced via immunoSEQ multiplex PCR; TCRdb's table is partial and in-frame only. Among 30,000 or so clones listed, roughly nine tenths were seen once. The time point: peripheral blood 6 weeks after treatment start. The specimen was PBMCs, collected around atezolizumab (anti-PD-L1) treatment. The receptors were gathered from a man at least 80 years old with urothelial cancer.

The J gene is TRBJ1-2, the V gene TRBV6-4; D gene unclear. There are 12 residues in the CDR3. Germline V CDR1 and CDR2: MRHNA, SNTAGT. V lost 10 bases, J lost 7 bases, and 16 bases lay in between. The CDR3 coding sequence is TGTGCCACCCACTTCCCGGGATCTGGCTACACCTTC. This gives the protein CATHFPGSGYTF.

The chain joins TRBV2 to TRBJ2-7, with 9 bases aligning to TRBD2. The CDR3 runs 16 residues. Losses at the gene ends were 5 bases for V and 0 bases for J; bases not matched to a gene: 8. Per germline, CDR1 SNHLY and CDR2 FYNNEI. CDR3 region: CASSRLAGTSSYEQYF. The CDR3 bases are TGTGCCAGCAGTCGCCTAGCGGGGACTAGCTCCTACGAGCAGTACTTC.

V gene TRBV27 combines with J gene TRBJ2-7, with 8 bases lining up with TRBD2. V lost 3 bases and J lost 6; bases outside the gene matches: 7. The CDR3 has 14 residues. The germline V gene has CDR1 MNHEY and CDR2 SMNVEV (reference sequence). Here the CDR3 reads CASSLGSGIGEQYF. The CDR3 DNA reads TGTGCCAGCAGTTTGGGTAGCGGGATCGGCGAGCAGTACTTC.

The rearrangement links TRBV5-4 to TRBJ2-7; 9 bases align to TRBD2. Germline lookup yields CDR1 SGHNT and CDR2 YYREEE (reference sequence). J was trimmed by 1 base and V by 3 bases; bases with no gene match: 5. The CDR3 sequence is 15 residues long. The CDR3: CASSSVAGVSYEQYF. The CDR3 DNA reads as TGTGCCAGCAGCTCGGTAGCGGGGGTGTCCTACGAGCAGTACTTC.

The V gene is TRBV30, the J gene TRBJ1-4; maybe TRBD1 (5 bases). Trimming stripped 5 bases from V and 4 bases from J, with 5 bases between. The germline CDR1 and CDR2 sequences are GTSNPN and SVGIG (reference sequence). The CDR3 extends over 11 amino acids. CDR3 in amino acids: CAWDSNEKLFF. The CDR3 nucleotides are TGTGCCTGGGACAGTAATGAAAAACTGTTTTTT.

The rearrangement links TRBV7-2 to TRBJ1-4; TRBD1 is a possible D gene (6 bases). There are 17 residues in the CDR3. CDR1 and CDR2 from the germline V gene are SGHTA and FQGNSA. V gave up 2 bases and J gave up 5 bases, with 18 bases separating them. CDR3 DNA sequence: TGTGCCAGCAGCTTAACCCTAGGACAGTTGGGGAATGAAAAACTGTTTTTT. Its protein is CASSLTLGQLGNEKLFF.

This clone was found once. The rearrangement links TRBV28 to TRBJ1-3; TRBD1 agrees at 9 bases. CDR3 size: 16 residues. V gave up 2 bases and J gave up 0 bases; unmatched junction bases: 2. Germline V gene sequence: CDR1 MDHEN, CDR2 SYDVKM. CDR3 sequence: CASSLGTGTSGNTIYF. Written as DNA, the CDR3 is TGTGCCAGCAGTTTAGGGACAGGGACCTCTGGAAACACCATATATTTT.

J is TRBJ2-1 and V is TRBV7-2, with D possibly matching TRBD1 (6 bases). The CDR3 spans 15 residues. The ends were cut back, 0 bases at V and 4 bases at J, with 10 bases in the middle. CDR1 and CDR2 from the germline V gene are SGHTA and FQGNSA. Here the CDR3 DNA reads TGTGCCAGCAGCTTAGCGGGACAAACTTACAATGAGCAGTTCTTC. Amino acid sequence: CASSLAGQTYNEQFF.

The rearrangement uses TRBV19 and TRBJ2-7; 10 nucleotides agree with TRBD1. This CDR3 contains 17 residues. V lost 5 bases to trimming and J lost 2 bases; unmatched junction nucleotides: 12. CDR1 is LNHDA and CDR2 is SQIVND in the germline V gene (reference sequence). The CDR3 DNA reads as TGTGCCAGTAGTTTGCAACCGGGACAGGGGACCCCCTACGAGCAGTACTTC. Amino acids: CASSLQPGQGTPYEQYF. Full variable domain (missing parts from reference TRBV19 and TRBJ2-7): DGGITQSPKYLFRKEGQNVTLSCEQNLNHDAMYWYRQDPGQGLRLIYYSQIVNDFQKGDIAEGYSVSREKKESFPLTVTSAQKNPTAFYLCASSLQPGQGTPYEQYFGPGTRLTVT.

The CDR3 DNA is TGTGCCACTAAGAGAGCGGGAGGCCACAATGAGCAGTTCTTC. Protein sequence: CATKRAGGHNEQFF. The J gene is TRBJ2-1, the V gene TRBV27; 9 bases map to TRBD2. V shed 10 bases and J 5 bases; nucleotides not matched to a gene: 9. The length of the CDR3 is 14 residues. CDR1 and CDR2 (germline): MNHEY, SMNVEV (reference sequence).

V is TRBV5-1 and J is TRBJ2-3; unclear D gene. The CDR3 runs to 13 residues. In germline, CDR1 is SGHRS, CDR2 YFSETQ. V was cut by 1 base and J by 4 bases, with 7 bases left in between. CDR3 sequence: CASSLPSPDTQYF. DNA for the CDR3: TGCGCCAGCAGCTTGCCCTCTCCAGATACGCAGTATTTT. Complete variable domain (other parts from reference TRBV5-1 and TRBJ2-3): KAGVTQTPRYLIKTRGQQVTLSCSPISGHRSVSWYQQTPGQGLQFLFEYFSETQRNKGNFPGRFSGRQFSNSRSEMNVSTLELGDSALYLCASSLPSPDTQYFGPGTRLTVL.

This chain links TRBV18 with TRBJ2-3; 15 bases are a match to TRBD2. Germline V gene sequence: CDR1 KGHSH, CDR2 LQKENI. V lost 3 bases and J lost 3; bases outside the gene matches: 4. This CDR3 contains 17 residues. CDR3 bases: TGTGCCAGCTCACCGGAGGGACTAGCGGGAGGAACAGATACGCAGTATTTT. It translates to CASSPEGLAGGTDTQYF.

The chain is built from TRBV7-2 and TRBJ1-2; 10 nucleotides align to TRBD1. CDR1 is SGHTA, CDR2 FQGNSA, per germline. This CDR3 comprises 15 residues. The V and J ends lost 0 bases and 5 bases, in that order; junction bases with no gene match: 3. DNA of the CDR3: TGTGCCAGCAGCTTAGCTGGACAGGGGGGGTATGGCTACACCTTC. It translates to CASSLAGQGGYGYTF. The full variable domain, in which reference TRBV7-2 and TRBJ1-2 provide the parts outside the CDR3, is GAGVSQSPSNKVTEKGKDVELRCDPISGHTALYWYRQSLGQGLEFLIYFQGNSAPDKSGLPSDRFSAERTGGSVSTLTIQRTQQEDSAVYLCASSLAGQGGYGYTFGSGTRLTVV.

The rearrangement uses TRBV18 and TRBJ2-3; D gene uncertain. V shed 3 bases and J shed 1 base, with 11 bases lying between them. CDR1 KGHSH and CDR2 LQKENI come from the germline V gene. The CDR3 extends over 15 amino acids. Here the CDR3 DNA reads TGTGCCAGCTCACCGGCCGGGTTAGGCACAGATACGCAGTATTTT. It yields the protein CASSPAGLGTDTQYF.

The chain uses TRBV6-1 and TRBJ1-5; 8 positions match TRBD1. The CDR3 spans 14 residues. With 7 bases clipped from V and 6 bases from J, the junction kept 8 bases outside the gene matches. CDR1 is MNHNS, CDR2 SASEGT, per germline. The CDR3 region has the DNA TGTGCCAGCAAGGTCGGACAGGGAAGTCAGCCCCAGCATTTT. Encoded protein: CASKVGQGSQPQHF.

There are a few counts of this clone. The chain couples TRBV29-1 to TRBJ1-1; 9 positions agree with TRBD1. CDR1 SQVTM and CDR2 ANQGSEA come from the germline V gene. The CDR3 is 13 residues long. V lost 7 bases to trimming and J lost 1 base; unmatched junction nucleotides: 4. CDR3 bases: TGCAGCGCGACGGGACAGGGGAACACTGAAGCTTTCTTT. It translates to CSATGQGNTEAFF.

The chain links TRBV25-1 to TRBJ2-4, with D maybe TRBD2 (5 bases). V lost 6 bases, J lost 8 bases, and 11 bases lay in between. Germline values: CDR1 MGHDK, CDR2 SYGVNS. The CDR3 consists of 12 residues. CDR3 sequence: CASSPGSDIQYF. CDR3 in DNA: TGTGCCAGCAGCCCGGGGAGCGACATTCAGTACTTC.

The rearrangement joins TRBV6-5 to TRBJ2-1, with 12 bases that match TRBD2. Germline CDR1 MNHEY, CDR2 SVGAGI. The trim removed 3 bases at V and 7 bases at J, leaving 4 bases unmatched. CDR3 length: 15 amino acids. CDR3 bases: TGTGCCAGCAGTTATGGACTAGCGGGGACAAATGAGCAGTTCTTC. This gives the protein CASSYGLAGTNEQFF.

The chain couples TRBV29-1 to TRBJ1-1, with no clear D. Germline CDR1 is SQVTM and CDR2 is ANQGSEA. Trimming pared 4 bases from V and 7 bases from J, leaving 13 bases between. CDR3 length equals 12 residues. This CDR3 reads CSVARISLEAFF. CDR3 in DNA: TGCAGCGTTGCCAGAATCTCTCTTGAAGCTTTCTTT.

For this clone: Other DNA sequences in the same sample also yield this CDR3. The chain employs TRBV18 and TRBJ1-1; 8 bases match TRBD1. The length of the CDR3 is 13 residues. CDR1 is KGHSH, CDR2 LQKENI, per germline. Trimming cost V 2 bases and J 4 bases; bases outside gene matches: 0. DNA for the CDR3: TGTGCCAGCTCACCAGACAGGGGCACTGAAGCTTTCTTT. Residues: CASSPDRGTEAFF.

The chain employs TRBV4-2 and TRBJ2-1; tentative D call: TRBD2 (5 bases). Germline loops: CDR1 LGHNA, CDR2 YNFKEQ. The CDR3 loop spans 16 amino acids. Trimming removed 0 bases from V and 3 bases from J, with 12 bases in between. The CDR3 DNA is TGTGCCAGCAGCCAAGAGTTGTTGGGAGACTACAATGAGCAGTTCTTC. Its protein product is CASSQELLGDYNEQFF.

The rearrangement joins TRBV9 to TRBJ2-7; unclear D gene. Trimming pared 0 bases from V and 6 bases from J, leaving 13 bases between. The CDR3 extends over 14 amino acids. Per germline, CDR1 SGDLS and CDR2 YYNGEE. The CDR3 sequence: CASSVASPGGEQYF. The CDR3 DNA reads as TGTGCCAGCAGCGTAGCTTCCCCGGGTGGCGAGCAGTACTTC.

V gene TRBV7-2 combines with J gene TRBJ2-5; TRBD2 aligns across 8 bases. The germline V gene has CDR1 SGHTA and CDR2 FQGNSA. V lost 0 bases, J lost 5 bases, and 5 bases stayed unmatched. This CDR3 comprises 15 residues. Here the CDR3 reads CASSLASASGETQYF. In DNA form, the CDR3 reads TGTGCCAGCAGCTTAGCATCGGCTAGCGGGGAGACCCAGTACTTC.

This rearrangement joins TRBV6-1 to TRBJ1-3, with D tentatively TRBD1 (5 bases). Trimming took 3 bases from V and 8 from J, leaving 14 bases between them. Germline V CDR1 and CDR2: MNHNS, SASEGT. The CDR3 runs to 14 residues. The CDR3 sequence is CASSEDHRGDTIYF. For the CDR3, the DNA is TGTGCCAGCAGTGAGGACCACCGGGGGGACACCATATATTTT.

The chain employs TRBV7-9 and TRBJ2-7; 10 bases are shared with TRBD1. Germline V gene data show CDR1 as SEHNR and CDR2 as FQNEAQ (reference sequence). The length of the CDR3 is 14 residues. The J segment lost 6 bases and the V segment lost 1 base, leaving 3 bases of the junction unmatched. The CDR3 region is CASSLGDRGAEQYF. CDR3 DNA: TGTGCCAGCAGCTTAGGGGACAGGGGAGCCGAGCAGTACTTC.

This sequence joins TRBV2 and TRBJ2-3; 8 bases line up with TRBD2. Per the germline V gene, CDR1 is SNHLY and CDR2 is FYNNEI. After removal of 5 bases from V and 3 bases from J, the junction contained 13 bases not matched to a gene. The CDR3 sequence is 17 residues long. The CDR3 spells CASSWQPLSGTTDTQYF. Here the CDR3 DNA reads TGTGCCAGCAGTTGGCAGCCTCTTAGCGGGACAACAGATACGCAGTATTTT.

This chain uses TRBV11-2 with TRBJ2-7; weak D call: TRBD2 (5 bases). The germline CDR1 and CDR2 sequences are SGHAT and FQNNGV. The CDR3 totals 16 residues. With 2 bases removed from V and 4 bases from J, the gap between germline ends came to 18 bases. The CDR3 nucleotides read TGTGCCAGCAGCTTATTGGGTGGGTGGGAGTCATACGAGCAGTACTTC. This gives the protein CASSLLGGWESYEQYF. The full variable domain, its missing parts supplied by reference TRBV11-2 and TRBJ2-7, is EAGVAQSPRYKIIEKRQSVAFWCNPISGHATLYWYQQILGQGPKLLIQFQNNGVVDDSQLPKDRFSAERLKGVDSTLKIQPAKLEDSAVYLCASSLLGGWESYEQYFGPGTRLTVT.

The chain is built from TRBV5-6 and TRBJ2-3; TRBD2 agrees at 8 bases. With V trimmed by 5 bases and J by 5 bases, 16 bases remained unmatched. In germline, CDR1 is SGHDT, CDR2 YYEEEE. The CDR3 is 17 amino acids. The CDR3 loop reads CASRLRSLAALGDTQYF. The CDR3 nucleotides are TGTGCCAGCAGGTTGAGGTCACTAGCGGCTTTAGGAGATACGCAGTATTTT.

The chain is built from TRBV7-2 and TRBJ1-1; D gene uncertain. Germline CDR1 reads SGHTA; CDR2 reads FQGNSA. This CDR3 comprises 12 residues. Trimming took 3 bases from V and 6 from J, leaving 8 bases between them. CDR3 residues: CASSFISAEAFF. The CDR3 region has the DNA TGTGCCAGCAGCTTTATCTCAGCTGAAGCTTTCTTT.

This clone was found a few times. The chain links TRBV11-2 to TRBJ2-1, with D unresolved. From germline, CDR1 is SGHAT and CDR2 FQNNGV. The CDR3 has 13 amino acids. V lost 1 base and J 10 bases, leaving 11 bases between the germline ends. CDR3 in amino acids: CASSLGYNGEQFF. The CDR3 DNA reads as TGTGCCAGCAGCTTAGGGTATAACGGGGAGCAGTTCTTC.